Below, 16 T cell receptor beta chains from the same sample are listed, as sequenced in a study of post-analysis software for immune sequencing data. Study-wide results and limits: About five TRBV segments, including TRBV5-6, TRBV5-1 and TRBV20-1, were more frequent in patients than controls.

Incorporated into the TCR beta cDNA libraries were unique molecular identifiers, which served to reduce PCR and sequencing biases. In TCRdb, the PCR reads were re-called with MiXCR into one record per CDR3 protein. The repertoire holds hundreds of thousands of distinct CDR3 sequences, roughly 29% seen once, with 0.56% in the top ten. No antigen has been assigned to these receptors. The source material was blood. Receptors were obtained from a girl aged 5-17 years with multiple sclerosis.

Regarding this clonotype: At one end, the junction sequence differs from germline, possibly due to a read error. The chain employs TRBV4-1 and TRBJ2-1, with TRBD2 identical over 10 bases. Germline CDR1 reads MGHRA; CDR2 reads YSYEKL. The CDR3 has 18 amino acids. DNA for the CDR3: TGCGCCGGCAGCCAAGAGCCCCCTAGCGGGGGAAACTACAATGAGCAGTTCTTC. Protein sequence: CAGSQEPPSGGNYNEQFF.

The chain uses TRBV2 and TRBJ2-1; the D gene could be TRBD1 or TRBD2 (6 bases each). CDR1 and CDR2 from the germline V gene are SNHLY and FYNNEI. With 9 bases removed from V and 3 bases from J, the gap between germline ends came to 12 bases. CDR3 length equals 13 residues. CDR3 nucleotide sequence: TGTGCCAGGGAGGGGACACTCTACAATGAGCAGTTCTTC. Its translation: CAREGTLYNEQFF.

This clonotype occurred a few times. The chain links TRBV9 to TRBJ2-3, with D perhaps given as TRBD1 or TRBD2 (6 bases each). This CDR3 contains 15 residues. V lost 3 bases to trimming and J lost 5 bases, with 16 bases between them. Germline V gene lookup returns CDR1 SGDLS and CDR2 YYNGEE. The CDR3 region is CASSERGVVEDTQYF. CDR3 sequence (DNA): TGTGCCAGCAGCGAGAGGGGGGTAGTGGAAGATACGCAGTATTTT.

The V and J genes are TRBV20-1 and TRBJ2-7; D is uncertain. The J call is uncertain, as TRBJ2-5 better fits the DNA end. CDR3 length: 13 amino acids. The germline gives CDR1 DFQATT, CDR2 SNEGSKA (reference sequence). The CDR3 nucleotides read TGCAGTGCTCTTATTGGTTCTGGGGAGACCCAGTACTTC. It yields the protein CSALIGSGETQYF.

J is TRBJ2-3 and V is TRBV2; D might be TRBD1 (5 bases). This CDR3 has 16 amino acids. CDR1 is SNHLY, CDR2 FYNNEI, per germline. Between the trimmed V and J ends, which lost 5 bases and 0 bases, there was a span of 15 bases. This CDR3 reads CASSLGQVSSTDTQYF. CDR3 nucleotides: TGTGCCAGCAGTTTGGGGCAGGTATCGAGCACAGATACGCAGTATTTT. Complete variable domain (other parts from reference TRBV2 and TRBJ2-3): EPEVTQTPSHQVTQMGQEVILRCVPISNHLYFYWYRQILGQKVEFLVSFYNNEISEKSEIFDDQFSVERPDGSNFTLKIRSTKLEDSAMYFCASSLGQVSSTDTQYFGPGTRLTVL.

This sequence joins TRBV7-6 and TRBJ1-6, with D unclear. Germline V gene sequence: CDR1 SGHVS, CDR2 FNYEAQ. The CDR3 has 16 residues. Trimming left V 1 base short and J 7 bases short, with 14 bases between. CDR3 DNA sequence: TGTGCCAGCAGCTTAGGAAGCGGGTTTACAAATTCACCCCTCCACTTT. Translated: CASSLGSGFTNSPLHF.

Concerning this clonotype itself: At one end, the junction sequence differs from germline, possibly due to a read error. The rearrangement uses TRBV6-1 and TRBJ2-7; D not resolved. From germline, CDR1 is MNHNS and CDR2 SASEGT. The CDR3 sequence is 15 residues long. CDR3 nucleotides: TGCGCCAGCAGTGAACGTGTAATGGGTACCTACAAGCAGTACTTC. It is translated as CASSERVMGTYKQYF.

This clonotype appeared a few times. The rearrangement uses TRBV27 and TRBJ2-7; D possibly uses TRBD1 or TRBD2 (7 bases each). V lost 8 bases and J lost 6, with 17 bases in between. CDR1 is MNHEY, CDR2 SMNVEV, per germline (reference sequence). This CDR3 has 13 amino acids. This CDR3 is CASEGRGGIEQYF. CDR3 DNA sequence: TGTGCCAGCGAGGGCAGGGGGGGTATCGAGCAGTACTTC.

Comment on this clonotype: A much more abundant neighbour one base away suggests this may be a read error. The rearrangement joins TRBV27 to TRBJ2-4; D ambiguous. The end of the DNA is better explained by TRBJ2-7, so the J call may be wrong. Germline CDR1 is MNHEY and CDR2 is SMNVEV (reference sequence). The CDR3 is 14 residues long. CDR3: CASSFGGLTYEQYF. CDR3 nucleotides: TGTGCCAGCAGTTTCGGTGGGCTCACCTACGAGCAGTACTTC.

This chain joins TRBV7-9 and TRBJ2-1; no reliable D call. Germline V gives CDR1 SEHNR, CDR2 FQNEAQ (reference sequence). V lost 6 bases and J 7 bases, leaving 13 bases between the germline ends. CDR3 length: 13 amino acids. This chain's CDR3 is CASRDHGGNEQFF. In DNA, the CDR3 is TGTGCCAGCAGGGACCATGGTGGGAATGAGCAGTTCTTC. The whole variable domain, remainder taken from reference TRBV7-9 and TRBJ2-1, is DTGVSQNPRHKITKRGQNVTFRCDPISEHNRLYWYRQTLGQGPEFLTYFQNEAQLEKSRLLSDRFSAERPKGSFSTLEIQRTEQGDSAMYLCASRDHGGNEQFFGPGTRLTVL.

In nucleotides, the CDR3 is TGTGCCAGCAGTGCAAGACTAGCGGGAGAGGGAGAGCAGTTCTTC. Protein: CASSARLAGEGEQFF. The chain joins TRBV6-1 to TRBJ2-1, with 12 bases identical to TRBD2. Trimming took 4 bases from V and 10 from J; bases not matched to a gene: 8. Germline values: CDR1 MNHNS, CDR2 SASEGT. This CDR3 has 15 residues.

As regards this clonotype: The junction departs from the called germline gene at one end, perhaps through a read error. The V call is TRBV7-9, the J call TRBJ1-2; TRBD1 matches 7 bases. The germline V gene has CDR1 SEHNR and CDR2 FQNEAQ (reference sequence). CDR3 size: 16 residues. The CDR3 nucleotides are TGTGCCAGCAGCTTCGAGGGGACAGCGAAGAACTATGGCCACACCTTC. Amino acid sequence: CASSFEGTAKNYGHTF.

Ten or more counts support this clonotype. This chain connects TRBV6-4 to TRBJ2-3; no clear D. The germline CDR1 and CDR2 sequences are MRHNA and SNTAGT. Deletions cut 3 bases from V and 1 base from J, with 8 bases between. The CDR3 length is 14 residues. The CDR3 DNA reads TGTGCCAGCAGTGAAAGGTCTGGCACAGATACGCAGTATTTT. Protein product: CASSERSGTDTQYF.

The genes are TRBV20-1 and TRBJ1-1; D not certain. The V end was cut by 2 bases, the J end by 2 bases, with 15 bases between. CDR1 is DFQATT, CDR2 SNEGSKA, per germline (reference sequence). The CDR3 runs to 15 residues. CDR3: CSARRQAAGNTEAFF. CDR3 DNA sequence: TGCAGTGCTAGACGGCAGGCCGCAGGAAACACTGAAGCTTTCTTT.

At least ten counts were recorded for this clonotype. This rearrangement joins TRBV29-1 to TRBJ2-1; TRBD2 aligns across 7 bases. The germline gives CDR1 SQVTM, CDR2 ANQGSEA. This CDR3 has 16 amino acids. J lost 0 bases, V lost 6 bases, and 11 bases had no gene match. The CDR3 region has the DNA TGCAGCGTGAAGCTAGCGGAGCCAAGCTCCTACAATGAGCAGTTCTTC. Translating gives CSVKLAEPSSYNEQFF.

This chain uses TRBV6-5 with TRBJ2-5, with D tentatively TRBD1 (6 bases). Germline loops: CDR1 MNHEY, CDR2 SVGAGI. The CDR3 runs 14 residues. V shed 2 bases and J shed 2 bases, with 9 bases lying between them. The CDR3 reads CASSYGQRQETQYF. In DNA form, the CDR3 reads TGTGCCAGCAGTTACGGACAGCGTCAAGAGACCCAGTACTTC.